Listed below are T cell receptor beta chains from one sample, sequenced in a study of a mutant IDH1 vaccine in newly diagnosed glioma. Repertoires were generated with immunoSEQ multiplex PCR, while TCRdb's copy carries only in-frame clones and drops some. The sample records approximately 70,000 clones, 65% to 90% being singletons. The specimen was PBMCs, collected from a glioma patient treated with radiotherapy, temozolomide or both. Receptors originate from a man under 40 with glioma. Each CDR3 is given with its conserved first and last residue. Each record gives: V gene, J gene, D gene, clone size, CDR3 protein, CDR3 DNA. A D gene is named only where the DNA matches it firmly. Some rows mark clone size as missing; the rest say once, few, many or name a class of expanded clone.

V gene: TRBV9
J gene: TRBJ1-4
D gene: NA
clone size: NA
CDR3 protein: CASSSAGYELFF
CDR3 DNA: TGTGCCAGCAGCTCAGCAGGATACGAACTGTTTTTT

V gene: TRBV28
J gene: TRBJ2-3
D gene: NA
clone size: NA
CDR3 protein: CASSSRGAGPDTQYF
CDR3 DNA: TGTGCCAGCAGTTCCCGGGGGGCCGGTCCAGATACGCAGTATTTT

V gene: TRBV5-4
J gene: TRBJ2-2
D gene: NA
clone size: NA
CDR3 protein: CASSLGLVGTGELFF
CDR3 DNA: TGTGCCAGCAGCTTGGGGCTAGTGGGCACCGGGGAGCTGTTTTTT

V gene: TRBV19
J gene: TRBJ1-5
D gene: TRBD1
clone size: NA
CDR3 protein: CASIRTGGLNQPQHF
CDR3 DNA: TGTGCCAGTATTAGGACAGGGGGCCTCAATCAGCCCCAGCATTTT

V gene: TRBV19
J gene: TRBJ1-1
D gene: NA
clone size: NA
CDR3 protein: CASSTPGRTSTEAFF
CDR3 DNA: TGTGCCAGTAGTACGCCGGGGCGAACGAGCACTGAAGCTTTCTTT

V gene: TRBV4-1
J gene: TRBJ2-3
D gene: TRBD1
clone size: NA
CDR3 protein: CASSYTDRGHSTDTQYF
CDR3 DNA: TGCGCCAGCAGCTATACTGACAGGGGGCACAGCACAGATACGCAGTATTTT

V gene: TRBV7-9
J gene: TRBJ2-7
D gene: NA
clone size: NA
CDR3 protein: CASSLDPTGQYF
CDR3 DNA: TGTGCCAGCAGCTTAGACCCTACGGGGCAGTACTTC

V gene: TRBV7-8
J gene: TRBJ1-5
D gene: NA
clone size: NA
CDR3 protein: CASSLARSLNQPQHF
CDR3 DNA: TGTGCCAGCAGCTTAGCCCGCAGTCTCAATCAGCCCCAGCATTTT

V gene: TRBV6-6
J gene: TRBJ1-2
D gene: NA
clone size: NA
CDR3 protein: CASSAGGRVSYGYTF
CDR3 DNA: TGTGCCAGCAGTGCCGGGGGCAGAGTGTCATATGGCTACACCTTC

V gene: TRBV5-1
J gene: TRBJ1-6
D gene: NA
clone size: NA
CDR3 protein: CASSLEGQAFAHYNSPLHF
CDR3 DNA: TGCGCCAGCAGCTTGGAGGGGCAGGCTTTTGCCCACTATAATTCACCCCTCCACTTT

V gene: TRBV2
J gene: TRBJ2-3
D gene: NA
clone size: NA
CDR3 protein: CASIFIGDTQYF
CDR3 DNA: TGTGCCAGCATTTTTATAGGAGATACGCAGTATTTT

V gene: TRBV4-2
J gene: TRBJ1-6
D gene: NA
clone size: NA
CDR3 protein: CASSPREASPLHF
CDR3 DNA: TGTGCCAGCAGCCCCAGGGAGGCGTCACCCCTCCACTTT

V gene: TRBV7-6
J gene: TRBJ2-6
D gene: NA
clone size: NA
CDR3 protein: CASSISGANVLTF
CDR3 DNA: TGTGCCAGCAGCATTTCTGGGGCCAACGTCCTGACTTTC

V gene: TRBV27
J gene: TRBJ2-5
D gene: TRBD1
clone size: NA
CDR3 protein: CASAYGTGETQYF
CDR3 DNA: TGTGCCAGCGCCTACGGGACAGGGGAGACCCAGTACTTC

V gene: TRBV4-2
J gene: TRBJ2-7
D gene: TRBD2
clone size: once
CDR3 protein: CASSQHGTSGDYEQYF
CDR3 DNA: TGTGCCAGCAGCCAGCATGGGACTAGCGGGGACTACGAGCAGTACTTC

V gene: TRBV2
J gene: TRBJ1-5
D gene: TRBD1
clone size: NA
CDR3 protein: CASSRDRGNQPQHF
CDR3 DNA: TGTGCCAGCAGCCGGGACAGGGGTAATCAGCCCCAGCATTTT

V gene: TRBV5-4
J gene: TRBJ2-7
D gene: NA
clone size: once
CDR3 protein: CASTASLYEQYF
CDR3 DNA: TGTGCCAGCACAGCGTCTCTTTACGAGCAGTACTTC

V gene: TRBV11-2
J gene: TRBJ2-7
D gene: NA
clone size: NA
CDR3 protein: CASSLDDIAYEQYF
CDR3 DNA: TGTGCCAGCAGCTTAGATGATATAGCCTACGAGCAGTACTTC

V gene: TRBV14
J gene: TRBJ2-1
D gene: TRBD2
clone size: NA
CDR3 protein: CASSQDRSGDGSYNEQFF
CDR3 DNA: TGTGCCAGCAGCCAAGATCGCAGCGGGGACGGGTCCTACAATGAGCAGTTCTTC

V gene: TRBV27
J gene: TRBJ1-6
D gene: NA
clone size: NA
CDR3 protein: CASRDLQGPLAELFLHF
CDR3 DNA: TGTGCCAGCAGGGACTTACAGGGCCCGTTGGCCGAATTGTTTCTCCACTTT

V gene: TRBV13
J gene: TRBJ2-1
D gene: TRBD1
clone size: once
CDR3 protein: CASSTYRGRVDEQFF
CDR3 DNA: TGTGCCAGCAGCACGTACAGGGGGCGCGTGGATGAGCAGTTCTTC

V gene: TRBV20-1
J gene: TRBJ2-3
D gene: NA
clone size: NA
CDR3 protein: CSASLTDTQYF
CDR3 DNA: TGCAGTGCTTCGTTGACAGATACGCAGTATTTT

V gene: TRBV5-1
J gene: TRBJ2-2
D gene: TRBD2
clone size: NA
CDR3 protein: CASSLVERGPTGELFF
CDR3 DNA: TGCGCCAGCAGCTTGGTGGAGCGGGGGCCCACCGGGGAGCTGTTTTTT

V gene: TRBV27
J gene: TRBJ2-1
D gene: TRBD2
clone size: NA
CDR3 protein: CASSAYGGAEQFF
CDR3 DNA: TGTGCCAGCAGTGCTTACGGGGGGGCTGAGCAGTTCTTC

V gene: TRBV19
J gene: TRBJ2-6
D gene: NA
clone size: NA
CDR3 protein: CASKPGPSGANVLTF
CDR3 DNA: TGTGCCAGCAAGCCCGGGCCTTCTGGGGCCAACGTCCTGACTTTC

V gene: TRBV2
J gene: TRBJ2-1
D gene: TRBD1
clone size: NA
CDR3 protein: CASRGPRGQGIIDEQFF
CDR3 DNA: TGTGCCAGCAGGGGCCCGCGAGGACAGGGTATCATCGATGAGCAGTTCTTC

V gene: TRBV11-3
J gene: TRBJ1-4
D gene: NA
clone size: NA
CDR3 protein: CASSTRGGKLFF
CDR3 DNA: TGTGCCAGCAGCACCCGGGGGGGGAAACTGTTTTTT

V gene: TRBV10-2
J gene: TRBJ1-2
D gene: NA
clone size: NA
CDR3 protein: CATSWDRIYGGYTF
CDR3 DNA: TGCGCCACTTCGTGGGACCGAATTTATGGTGGCTACACCTTC

V gene: TRBV18
J gene: TRBJ1-4
D gene: TRBD1
clone size: NA
CDR3 protein: CASSRGTGGEKLFF
CDR3 DNA: TGTGCCAGCTCTCGCGGGACAGGGGGCGAAAAACTGTTTTTT

V gene: TRBV19
J gene: TRBJ2-1
D gene: TRBD2
clone size: NA
CDR3 protein: CASSIGTRRNDEQFF
CDR3 DNA: TGTGCCAGTAGTATCGGGACTAGGAGAAACGATGAGCAGTTCTTC

V gene: TRBV7-9
J gene: TRBJ2-1
D gene: NA
clone size: once
CDR3 protein: CASSLGAGSNEQFF
CDR3 DNA: TGTGCCAGCAGCTTGGGTGCGGGAAGCAATGAGCAGTTCTTC

V gene: TRBV20-1
J gene: TRBJ2-1
D gene: NA
clone size: NA
CDR3 protein: CSATGREQFF
CDR3 DNA: TGCAGTGCTACGGGTCGGGAGCAGTTCTTC

V gene: TRBV9
J gene: TRBJ2-1
D gene: TRBD2
clone size: NA
CDR3 protein: CASGLDNNEQFF
CDR3 DNA: TGTGCCAGCGGACTAGATAACAATGAGCAGTTCTTC

V gene: TRBV6-6
J gene: TRBJ2-7
D gene: NA
clone size: NA
CDR3 protein: CASSYSMSTYEQYF
CDR3 DNA: TGTGCCAGCAGTTACTCGATGTCTACCTACGAGCAGTACTTC

V gene: TRBV29-1
J gene: TRBJ2-1
D gene: TRBD1
clone size: NA
CDR3 protein: CSGHGQGVNEQFF
CDR3 DNA: TGCAGCGGCCATGGGCAGGGGGTAAATGAGCAGTTCTTC

V gene: TRBV7-8
J gene: TRBJ1-3
D gene: NA
clone size: NA
CDR3 protein: CASSLEDLRRDTIYF
CDR3 DNA: TGTGCCAGCAGCTTAGAAGACCTACGGAGAGACACCATATATTTT

V gene: TRBV6-5
J gene: TRBJ1-6
D gene: NA
clone size: NA
CDR3 protein: CASNILGYNSPLHF
CDR3 DNA: TGTGCCAGCAACATATTGGGGTATAATTCACCCCTCCACTTT

V gene: TRBV6-5
J gene: TRBJ1-3
D gene: NA
clone size: NA
CDR3 protein: CASSYGRYPGNTIYF
CDR3 DNA: TGTGCCAGCAGTTACGGTCGTTACCCCGGAAACACCATATATTTT

V gene: TRBV7-9
J gene: TRBJ2-1
D gene: NA
clone size: NA
CDR3 protein: CASSFPRENYNEQFF
CDR3 DNA: TGTGCCAGCAGCTTTCCCAGGGAGAACTACAATGAGCAGTTCTTC

V gene: TRBV28
J gene: TRBJ1-5
D gene: NA
clone size: NA
CDR3 protein: CASSLPTGNQPQHF
CDR3 DNA: TGTGCCAGCAGTTTACCTACAGGCAATCAGCCCCAGCATTTT

V gene: TRBV6-5
J gene: TRBJ1-2
D gene: NA
clone size: few
CDR3 protein: CASSRVGPEYNGYTF
CDR3 DNA: TGTGCCAGCAGCCGAGTCGGGCCAGAATACAATGGCTACACCTTC

V gene: TRBV6-6
J gene: TRBJ2-7
D gene: TRBD2
clone size: NA
CDR3 protein: CASSYTSGGRSEQYF
CDR3 DNA: TGTGCCAGCAGTTACACTAGCGGGGGGAGGAGCGAGCAGTACTTC

V gene: TRBV19
J gene: TRBJ2-3
D gene: NA
clone size: NA
CDR3 protein: CASSMEGQKFSTDTQYF
CDR3 DNA: TGTGCCAGTAGTATGGAGGGACAAAAATTTAGCACAGATACGCAGTATTTT

V gene: TRBV5-6
J gene: TRBJ2-7
D gene: NA
clone size: NA
CDR3 protein: CASRRTGPEQGPITYEQYF
CDR3 DNA: TGTGCCAGCAGGAGAACAGGTCCGGAACAGGGCCCCATAACCTACGAGCAGTACTTC

V gene: TRBV5-1
J gene: TRBJ1-1
D gene: NA
clone size: NA
CDR3 protein: CASSLGSGTGTAFF
CDR3 DNA: TGCGCCAGCAGCTTAGGGAGCGGTACAGGAACAGCTTTCTTT

V gene: TRBV6-6
J gene: TRBJ1-1
D gene: TRBD1
clone size: NA
CDR3 protein: CASSSRQGTNLEAFF
CDR3 DNA: TGTGCCAGCAGTTCCCGACAGGGGACAAACCTTGAAGCTTTCTTT

V gene: TRBV12-5
J gene: TRBJ1-5
D gene: TRBD1
clone size: NA
CDR3 protein: CASGRTGGTNQPQHF
CDR3 DNA: TGTGCTAGTGGTAGGACAGGGGGTACCAATCAGCCCCAGCATTTT

V gene: TRBV18
J gene: TRBJ1-1
D gene: NA
clone size: once
CDR3 protein: CASSPLKGPTEAFF
CDR3 DNA: TGTGCCAGCTCACCTTTAAAAGGGCCCACTGAAGCTTTCTTT

V gene: TRBV18
J gene: TRBJ2-1
D gene: NA
clone size: NA
CDR3 protein: CASSPPPPNEQFF
CDR3 DNA: TGTGCCAGCTCACCACCTCCGCCAAATGAGCAGTTCTTC

V gene: TRBV7-8
J gene: TRBJ2-1
D gene: TRBD2
clone size: NA
CDR3 protein: CASSRGLAASSYNEQFF
CDR3 DNA: TGTGCCAGCAGCCGAGGACTAGCGGCCAGCTCCTACAATGAGCAGTTCTTC

V gene: TRBV27
J gene: TRBJ2-3
D gene: NA
clone size: NA
CDR3 protein: CASSFALGRRSLGDTQYF
CDR3 DNA: TGTGCCAGCAGTTTCGCTTTGGGGAGACGATCTCTGGGAGATACGCAGTATTTT

V gene: TRBV6-5
J gene: TRBJ1-3
D gene: NA
clone size: NA
CDR3 protein: CASSWTIRSTIYF
CDR3 DNA: TGTGCCAGCAGTTGGACTATTAGGAGCACCATATATTTT

V gene: TRBV7-9
J gene: TRBJ1-5
D gene: TRBD1
clone size: NA
CDR3 protein: CASSLGIGQAPSNQPQHF
CDR3 DNA: TGTGCCAGCAGCTTGGGGATCGGACAGGCACCAAGCAATCAGCCCCAGCATTTT

V gene: TRBV30
J gene: TRBJ1-5
D gene: NA
clone size: NA
CDR3 protein: CAWSVHRDQPQHF
CDR3 DNA: TGTGCCTGGAGTGTACATCGGGATCAGCCCCAGCATTTT

V gene: TRBV11-2
J gene: TRBJ2-1
D gene: TRBD1
clone size: NA
CDR3 protein: CASSPGTGGFRVGDEQFF
CDR3 DNA: TGTGCCAGCAGCCCCGGGACAGGGGGCTTTCGTGTTGGGGATGAGCAGTTCTTC